This T cell receptor (beta chain) was obtained from a study of cytomegalovirus exposure and HLA in healthy donors (dated by TCRdb to 2016 to 2017). A note on the overall study: An earlier analysis of under 600 of the donors reported roughly 300 Gb of sequence data and some 100 million unique TCR beta sequences from about 179 million T cells. In a later analysis, previously published TCR beta repertoires from hundreds of donors were re-analyzed and high-resolution HLA genotyping was added so that TCR occurrence patterns could be studied. All discovery cohort repertoires had been generated on a single sequencing platform. The T cell repertoires of some 700 subjects were profiled by immunosequencing and related to cytomegalovirus serostatus. Typing coverage varied by locus: about 629-630 donors for A, B, C, DRB1 and DQB1; approximately 500 for DQA1; approximately 570 for DPA1; under 490 for DPB1. A later genetic analysis took genome-wide SNP genotypes for about 65% of the 666 donors and used that subset as a discovery cohort. Among 398 genotyped donors of the cohort, an average of approximately 230,000 unique TCR beta nucleotide sequences were sequenced per donor, approximately 20% of them non-productive. Donor age, sex, ethnicity and CMV serostatus were collected together with the repertoire data. Rather than drawing on any new phenotypic data, the later analysis identified candidate immune exposures from TCR beta sequences and the way those sequences occurred across donors. Of the roughly 410 genotyped donors, over 80% were placed in the genetic ancestry cluster associated with self-reported Caucasian donors. Roughly 300 gigabases of sequencing data and 91 million or so unique TCR sequences made up an early release that covered approximately 650 HLA-typed donors. An earlier analysis of approximately 500 of the donors applied high-throughput TCR beta sequencing to assess whether each TCR beta V gene segment acted as functional or pseudogenic. The study aimed to test whether cataloging public T cell receptors could reveal signatures of past pathogen exposure. High-throughput TCR immunosequencing, statistical association of individual TCRs with disease status, and machine learning were combined to predict cytomegalovirus infection status. In addition to the first cohort of 666 subjects, a separate validation cohort of approximately 110 different subjects was used. Both class I and class II loci were covered by HLA typing, at four-digit resolution. Because of strong linkage in the cohort, roughly five DR-DQ haplotypes were treated as single units for association and clustering.

The cohort comprised 710 or so healthy bone marrow donors. At the time of sampling, every cohort member was nominally healthy, though immune exposures that went unrecorded were likely present. The donor was CMV seronegative and was included in the group of 352 seronegative cohort members. Every donor gave a peripheral blood sample, and the peripheral blood mononuclear cells from that sample were used for TCR beta sequencing. The Qiagen DNeasy Blood Extraction Kit was used to extract genomic DNA from the blood cell samples. This clone has just a few counts. It lacks a known antigen. Base quality data are lacking; no much larger clone is found one base away. Preparation of the library involved the immunoSEQ multiplex PCR assay. For the multiplex PCR, a mixture combining 60 forward primers for TCR Vbeta segments and 13 reverse primers for TCR Jbeta segments was used. The CDR3 region of rearranged TCR beta genes was amplified from genomic DNA by a multiplex PCR assay. Amplified TCR beta libraries were sequenced as 87-base-pair reads on the Illumina HiSeq System. Regarding the original processing steps: A later analysis tallied 75 million to 95 million unique TCR beta chains across the 550 to 850 repertoires, and about 10 million of those chains were shared by two or more donors. Raw reads were error-corrected and collapsed into unique sequences with a nearest-neighbor algorithm that merged closely related sequences to remove PCR and sequencing errors. CDR3 sequences were aligned to IMGT reference sequences to assign V, D and J gene segments. For a sequence to be retained, at least a six-nucleotide match to both a V gene segment and a J gene segment was required. A rearrangement counted as productive if the CDR3 had no stop codons and remained in frame with V and J, and every other rearrangement counted as non-productive. CDR3 was defined by IMGT convention, running from the second conserved V-encoded cysteine to the conserved J-encoded phenylalanine. In an earlier analysis of around 570 of the donors, sequences lacking an unambiguous match to a single V gene segment were excluded. In an earlier analysis of approximately 500 of the donors, a V segment was called functional when productive rearrangements were above 56.7%, and segregating when the standard deviation between donors exceeded 5%. A statistical classification framework was built to diagnose cytomegalovirus status from the catalog of TCR beta chain sequences. In a later analysis, V and J genes were assigned by comparing TCR nucleotide sequences against IMGT/GENE-DB human TR gene sequences. In a later analysis, CDR3 sequences and most-parsimonious VDJ recombination scenarios were assigned using the TCRdist pipeline. In a later analysis, each TCR beta chain was defined by its CDR3 amino acid sequence together with its V-gene family, and reads without a unique V-gene family were excluded. In a later analysis, some 600 highly shared, low-generation-probability nucleotide sequences were removed to address suspected cross-contamination and a sequencing artifact. In a later analysis, a clonal expansion index was calculated for each public chain from normalized within-repertoire ranks of inferred template counts. Generation probabilities in a later analysis came from a VDJ recombination model fitted to out-of-frame rearrangements, and those results were checked against IGoR. In a later analysis, TCR-TCR, TCR-HLA and TCR-CMV co-occurrence was scored with hypergeometric tests, and a repertoire-size bias correction was applied to TCR pairs. A later analysis estimated false discovery rates by permuting HLA or CMV assignments 20 times. A later analysis grouped co-occurring TCRs with DBSCAN, adding TCRdist sequence similarity when clustering within HLA-allele-positive subsets. Co-occurrence clustering excluded repertoires with fewer than 30,000 or more than 120,000 public chains, plus five with anomalous nucleotide sharing. In its TCRdb copy, this immuneACCESS table keeps in-frame sequences only and misses some clones. Where compared with another copy, unresolved V genes explain less than half of these, and the others have no known cause. D and trimming were read from the DNA, whereas the V and J calls and clone size are those reported in that table. This sample gives about 220,000 clones in total; around 76% of them show up just once. Of the sample, 0.6% to 0.65% falls within the top ten clones.

Broader findings and caveats from the paper: The presence/absence analyses assumed that sequencing depth was roughly uniform across donors, and that assumption may not be true. In a later analysis, several top co-occurrence clusters were reported to appear linked to parvovirus B19, influenza, CMV and Epstein-Barr virus. Some IMGT-functional V segments, including TRBV6-2 and TRBV6-3, could not be distinguished by the 87-base-pair reads and were therefore excluded. A later genetic analysis reported fewer N-insertions in productive TCRs among donors in an Asian-associated ancestry cluster than the roughly 700-donor mean. Immune exposure information for the cohort was limited to CMV serostatus. Compared with equally common non-associated chains, HLA-associated TCR beta chains in a later analysis were more clonally expanded and had lower generation probabilities. The study listed over 150 TCR beta chains as associated with cytomegalovirus. A later analysis found that most CMV-associated TCR beta chains appeared HLA-restricted, with HLA associations seemingly driven largely by CMV exposure. In an earlier analysis of about 550 of the donors, most TCR beta V segments were observed in productive rearrangements about 87% or about 30% of the time, broadly matching IMGT annotations. A further reported finding was that TCR beta sequences accurately predicted the HLA-A and HLA-B alleles for most subjects in the first cohort. Strong co-occurrence of HLA alleles, especially DR and DQ, made assigning TCR associations to individual alleles difficult. In a later analysis, more than 15,000 TCR beta sequences were associated with specific HLA alleles at a false discovery rate of 0.05. According to the authors, the approach could potentially be generalized to other disease states and immunological phenotypes. Linkage disequilibrium might explain the correlated functional status among segregating V segments, but an unknown experimental factor could not be ruled out. The classifier was reported to diagnose cytomegalovirus status with high specificity and sensitivity in both the original and validation cohorts. HLA typing was unavailable for some donors at each locus, so association tests used only the typed subset. In vitro tests confirmed that three of the cytomegalovirus-associated TCR beta chains recognize cytomegalovirus antigens. Only TCR beta chains were sequenced in this cohort, and the absence of alpha or paired-chain data limited detectable features. Approximately 18 rarely observed V segments, including chromosome 9 orphons, were excluded from the earlier analysis of approximately 500 of the donors because counts were too low. While some public TCRs were present in many individuals, most TCR sequences turned up only very rarely across donors. The sequencing pipeline was judged likely to have produced a cluster of highly shared sequence variants as a technical artifact. In a later analysis, TCR association rates were found to vary across HLA loci, with the most associated TCRs seen for DRB1 alleles and the fewest for HLA-C alleles. An association between a missense DCLRE1C variant and V-gene and J-gene trimming of TCR beta chains was found in a later genetic analysis and replicated in an independent cohort.

The CDR1 and CDR2 encoded by the germline V gene are MNHNS and SASEGT. V and J are truncated by 7 bases and 3 bases respectively, leaving an intervening sequence of 12 bases. From the cysteine through the phenylalanine, the CDR3 covers 13 amino acids. CDR3 DNA is the only sequence kept; it has 39 bases, read in frame from the first base. The TCR comes from a man aged 18-30 years in good health and CMV-seronegative. The chain uses TRBV6-1 and TRBJ1-2; the D gene lacks a confident call. The sequenced material came from PBMCs. The CDR3 reads CASNRVMDYGYTF. The DNA is TGTGCCAGCAATCGGGTAATGGACTATGGCTACACCTTC.